This T cell receptor (beta chain) emerged from a study of T cell responses to AZD1222 COVID-19 vaccine. About this clone itself: The antigen remains unidentified.

The germline gives CDR1 SEHNR, CDR2 FQNEAQ (reference sequence). The CDR3 totals 14 residues. The V and J ends lost 5 bases and 2 bases respectively, with 12 bases between them. The data were produced by immunoSEQ multiplex PCR, yet TCRdb's version contains in-frame clones alone and is incomplete. The sample holds 85,000 to 90,000 clones, nearly 90% seen once. Findings and limits, study-wide: Clonal diversity may have been underestimated, and the donors were mostly white British, with more females than males. Two AZD1222 doses significantly raised spike-specific TCR breadth and depth over controls. Spike as a whole was targeted by vaccine-associated CD4 TCRs, dominant at 160-218 and 743-854. Just a handful of AZD1222 recipients tested seropositive at baseline.

The rearrangement joins TRBV7-9 to TRBJ1-2, with a possible D match to TRBD1 (5 bases). The sample here was peripheral blood, taken on day 0 of AZD1222 vaccination. The receptor was derived from an adult in good health. CDR3 bases: TGTGCCAGCAGCCCCGGGGGACTCAACTATGGCTACACCTTC. Translated: CASSPGGLNYGYTF.